This TCR beta chain was observed in a study of T cell responses to AZD1222 COVID-19 vaccine (dated by TCRdb to the early 2020s). In the study overall: TCR sequencing covered about 230 trial participants: about 210 given two doses of AZD1222 and approximately 25 given two doses of MenACWY control vaccine. Trial participants were enrolled by age into subgroups of 18-55, 56-69 and 70-plus years, and about 150, 27 and 61 TCR-sequenced participants, respectively, were included in these subgroups.

As to this clone: What antigen it recognizes has not been identified. No base quality values were provided; no much bigger clone lies one nucleotide off.

Overall study outcomes, separate from this receptor: Participants were mostly white British, with more females than males. The authors suggested clonal diversity may have been underestimated. Reportedly, almost half of the unique spike-specific TCRs recognized epitopes lying outside the regions that are mutated in the B.1.351 and B.1.1.7 variants. Because no day 14 peak-response samples were available, repertoires were characterized only after the peak T cell response. Conclusions about previously exposed vaccinees are limited because only five to seven AZD1222 recipients were SARS-CoV-2 seropositive at baseline. After two AZD1222 doses, spike-specific TCR breadth and depth were significantly higher than at day 0 and than in MenACWY recipients. CD4 TCRs associated with the vaccine covered the entire spike protein, and the dominant responses were in regions 160-218 and 743-854. The 56-69-year group was small, and its depth increase did not reach significance, likely because of low power.

The CDR3 regions of human TCRbeta chains were subjected to immunosequencing. In the original analysis: TCRs in the repertoires were matched against a reference library of SARS-CoV-2-specific TCRs that had been generated with the MIRA antigen-specificity platform. Breadth was defined as the fraction of unique TCRs that were SARS-CoV-2-associated, and depth was defined as the fraction of total T cells that were SARS-CoV-2-associated. Using the MIRA data, every spike-specific TCR was mapped to the spike region that the TCR reacted to and assigned to either a CD4 or a CD8 class. Log10-transformed breadth and depth values were compared by one-way ANOVA with Sidak's multiple comparisons tests. TCRdb mirrors the immuneACCESS table, restricted to in-frame sequences. Some clones are absent from its copies; in checked studies, under half trace to an unresolved V gene, and the reason for the others is unknown. V, J and clone size were drawn from that table, and D and trimming were deduced from the DNA. The sample table lists about 64,000 clones, over 80% of them with a count of one. The ten largest clonotypes hold approximately 6.3% of the sample.

A distance of 10 bases separates the germline ends of V and J, which lose 1 base and 1 base respectively. The CDR3 runs 15 amino acids, cysteine and phenylalanine included. This entry keeps only the CDR3 DNA: 45 bases, framed from base 1. The germline V gene yields SGHRS for CDR1 and YFSETQ for CDR2. The time point label, read with the paper, signifies: about 28 days (+/-7) after the second vaccine dose. According to the study, the label for this sample's treatment or condition signals: meningococcal conjugate vaccine given as trial control. Samples from vaccinated people were obtained from the UK trials COV001 and COV002, which included a single-blind randomized controlled phase 2/3 trial of AZD1222 (ChAdOx1 nCoV-19) in healthy adults. For TCRbeta chain sequencing, PBMC samples from trial participants were taken at day 0 and at day 28 after the second dose.

The chain was built from TRBV5-1 and TRBJ2-3; a tentative D call is TRBD1 (6 bases match). The sequences come from peripheral blood, collected 28 days after the second dose of the MenACWY control vaccine. The TCR originated in an adult who received the MenACWY meningococcal vaccine as a control. The DNA is as follows: TGCGCCAGCAGCTTGACAGGGTTCGGCACAGATACGCAGTATTTT. Protein translation: CASSLTGFGTDTQYF.